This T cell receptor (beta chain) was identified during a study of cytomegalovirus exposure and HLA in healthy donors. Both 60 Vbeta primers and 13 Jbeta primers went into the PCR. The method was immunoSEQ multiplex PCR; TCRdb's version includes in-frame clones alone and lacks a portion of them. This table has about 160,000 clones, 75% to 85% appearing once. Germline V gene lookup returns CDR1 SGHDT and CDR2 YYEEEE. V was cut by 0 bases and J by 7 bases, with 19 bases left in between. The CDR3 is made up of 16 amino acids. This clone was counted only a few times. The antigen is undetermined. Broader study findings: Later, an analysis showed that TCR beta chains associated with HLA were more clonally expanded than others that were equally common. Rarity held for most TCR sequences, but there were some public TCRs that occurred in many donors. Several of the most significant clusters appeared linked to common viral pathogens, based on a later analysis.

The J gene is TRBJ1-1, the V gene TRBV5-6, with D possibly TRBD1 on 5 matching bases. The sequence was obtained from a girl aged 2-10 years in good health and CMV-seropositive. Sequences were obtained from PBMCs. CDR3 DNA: TGTGCCAGCAGCTTGGCGTTCCAGGGAGGTTATAGTGAAGCTTTCTTT. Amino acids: CASSLAFQGGYSEAFF.